These 16 T cell receptor beta chains were sequenced from one sample in a study of OX40 agonist ivuxolimab in advanced cancers. Sequencing used immunoSEQ multiplex PCR; TCRdb keeps in-frame clones, though not all of them. The sample records roughly 61,000 clones, just over 90% being singletons. The material sequenced was CD4+ or CD8+ T cells sorted from blood, taken in a trial of the OX40 agonist ivuxolimab. The receptors stem from an adult with an advanced solid tumor such as melanoma, head and neck, liver or kidney cancer.

The V call is TRBV5-6, the J call TRBJ2-1; 8 bases match TRBD2. CDR3 size: 16 residues. Germline V gene lookup returns CDR1 SGHDT and CDR2 YYEEEE. V was clipped by 4 bases and J by 0 bases; unmatched bases: 6. In DNA form, the CDR3 reads TGTGCCAGCAGCCGCTCGGGGGGGCCCTCCTACAATGAGCAGTTCTTC. Amino acids: CASSRSGGPSYNEQFF.

The sample holds one count of this clone. This chain joins TRBV5-1 and TRBJ1-3; 7 bases line up with TRBD1. V dropped 0 bases and J dropped 3; count of bases not matched to a gene: 3. The germline CDR1 and CDR2 sequences are SGHRS and YFSETQ. This CDR3 region has 15 residues. The CDR3 is CASSLATGVGNTIYF. Here the CDR3 DNA reads TGCGCCAGCAGCTTGGCCACAGGGGTTGGAAACACCATATATTTT.

J is TRBJ2-5 and V is TRBV9; D gene uncertain. V lost 3 bases and J lost 5, with 14 bases in between. Germline V gene data show CDR1 as SGDLS and CDR2 as YYNGEE. The CDR3 is made up of 14 amino acids. The CDR3 sequence: CASSASGPAETQYF. Written as DNA, the CDR3 is TGTGCCAGCAGCGCCTCCGGGCCGGCCGAGACCCAGTACTTC. The full variable domain, with the rest looked up from reference TRBV9 and TRBJ2-5, is DSGVTQTPKHLITATGQRVTLRCSPRSGDLSVYWYQQSLDQGLQFLIQYYNGEERAKGNILERFSAQQFPDLHSELNLSSLELGDSALYFCASSASGPAETQYFGPGTRLLVL.

This chain links TRBV28 with TRBJ1-1, with TRBD1 as a possible D gene (5 bases). Germline CDR1 and CDR2: MDHEN and SYDVKM. V dropped 6 bases and J dropped 2 bases, with 16 bases sitting between them. The CDR3 loop spans 15 amino acids. CDR3 protein: CASSPPGEGNTEAFF. In nucleotides, the CDR3 is TGTGCCAGCAGCCCCCCGGGGGAGGGAAACACTGAAGCTTTCTTT.

The chain couples TRBV29-1 to TRBJ2-1, with 12 bases lining up with TRBD2. J was trimmed by 8 bases and V by 6 bases; bases with no gene match: 5. This CDR3 has 13 residues. CDR1 and CDR2 (germline): SQVTM, ANQGSEA. CDR3 nucleotide sequence: TGCAGCGTGTCTAGCGGGGGGGATGATGAGCAGTTCTTC. This encodes CSVSSGGDDEQFF.

The chain carries TRBV7-6 and TRBJ1-5; D unclear. This CDR3 region has 12 residues. Trimming took off 1 base at V and 4 bases at J, with 2 bases between the two ends. Germline V gene sequence: CDR1 SGHVS, CDR2 FNYEAQ. The CDR3: CASSLGNQPQHF. The CDR3 nucleotides read TGTGCCAGCAGCTTAGGAAATCAGCCCCAGCATTTT.

The chain has TRBV13 and TRBJ1-1, with a weak D call TRBD1 (5 bases). The germline CDR1 and CDR2 sequences are PRHDT and FYEKMQ (reference sequence). The CDR3 covers 15 residues. The V end lost 5 bases, the J end lost 1 base, and 14 bases lay between the germline ends. The CDR3 region is CASSTRQLQNTEAFF. The CDR3 nucleotides read TGTGCCAGCAGCACTCGACAGCTACAGAACACTGAAGCTTTCTTT.

The CDR3 protein is CASSLSDGIGQPQHF. The CDR3 nucleotides are TGTGCCAGCAGTTTATCGGACGGGATTGGGCAGCCCCAGCATTTT. This chain links TRBV27 with TRBJ1-5, with no clear D. The CDR3 has 15 residues. Trimming pared 0 bases from V and 7 bases from J, leaving 13 bases between. Germline lookup yields CDR1 MNHEY and CDR2 SMNVEV (reference sequence).

This chain joins TRBV28 and TRBJ2-5, with TRBD1 matching 8 bases. Germline CDR1 is MDHEN and CDR2 is SYDVKM. With 6 bases clipped from V and 5 bases from J, the junction kept 14 bases outside the gene matches. The CDR3 consists of 16 residues. CDR3 amino acids: CASSPGGVELRETQYF. As DNA, the CDR3 is TGTGCCAGCAGCCCAGGGGGCGTTGAACTTAGGGAGACCCAGTACTTC. Drawing the rest from reference TRBV28 and TRBJ2-5, the complete variable domain is DVKVTQSSRYLVKRTGEKVFLECVQDMDHENMFWYRQDPGLGLRLIYFSYDVKMKEKGDIPEGYSVSREKKERFSLILESASTNQTSMYLCASSPGGVELRETQYFGPGTRLLVL.

The genes are TRBV7-9 and TRBJ2-1; perhaps TRBD1 as D (6 bases). CDR1 SEHNR and CDR2 FQNEAQ come from the germline V gene (reference sequence). V was cut by 5 bases and J by 6 bases, with 14 bases left in between. The CDR3 is 14 amino acids. CDR3 sequence reads: CASSGGQPSNEQFF. CDR3 bases: TGTGCCAGCAGCGGAGGACAGCCTAGCAATGAGCAGTTCTTC.

The chain carries TRBV19 and TRBJ2-1, with D possibly being TRBD2 (6 bases). CDR1 and CDR2 from the germline V gene are LNHDA and SQIVND (reference sequence). The germline V and J ends were trimmed by 0 bases and 0 bases, with 6 bases remaining between them. The CDR3 covers 15 residues. This chain's CDR3 is CASSIELASYNEQFF. The DNA for the CDR3 is TGTGCCAGTAGTATAGAACTAGCCTCCTACAATGAGCAGTTCTTC.

The rearrangement links TRBV5-5 to TRBJ1-6; D is unclear. The CDR3 contains 16 residues. Germline CDR1 is SGHKS and CDR2 is YYEKEE (reference sequence). The germline V and J ends were trimmed by 0 bases and 0 bases, with 7 bases remaining between them. The CDR3 bases are TGTGCCAGCAGCTTGGTACCGAACTCCTATAATTCACCCCTCCACTTT. This gives the protein CASSLVPNSYNSPLHF.

The chain recombines TRBV5-1 with TRBJ1-6; 7 nucleotides align to TRBD1. Germline V gene data show CDR1 as SGHRS and CDR2 as YFSETQ. J lost 9 bases, V lost 0 bases, and 6 bases had no gene match. CDR3 size: 15 residues. The CDR3 DNA follows: TGCGCCAGCAGCTTGGGGGACAGTAGTGTTTCACCCCTCCACTTT. Protein sequence: CASSLGDSSVSPLHF.

The chain combines TRBV11-2 with TRBJ2-7; 8 nucleotides line up with TRBD1. Germline V gene sequence: CDR1 SGHAT, CDR2 FQNNGV. Losses at the gene ends were 6 bases for V and 7 bases for J; bases not matched to a gene: 11. CDR3 length: 14 residues. In DNA form, the CDR3 reads TGTGCCAGCAGTCACCCGCCGGACAGGGTTGAGCAGTACTTC. Protein: CASSHPPDRVEQYF. The full variable domain, in which reference TRBV11-2 and TRBJ2-7 provide the parts outside the CDR3, is EAGVAQSPRYKIIEKRQSVAFWCNPISGHATLYWYQQILGQGPKLLIQFQNNGVVDDSQLPKDRFSAERLKGVDSTLKIQPAKLEDSAVYLCASSHPPDRVEQYFGPGTRLTVT.

The V gene is TRBV11-2, the J gene TRBJ2-1, with TRBD2 identical over 9 bases. V lost 8 bases, J lost 8 bases, and 13 bases stayed unmatched. CDR1 and CDR2 from the germline V gene are SGHAT and FQNNGV. The CDR3 totals 15 residues. CDR3 loop: CASLLSGGPGDEQFF. The CDR3 DNA reads TGTGCCAGCCTCCTTAGCGGGGGCCCTGGGGATGAGCAGTTCTTC.

The chain joins TRBV2 to TRBJ2-1; 7 bases align to TRBD1. Germline CDR1 and CDR2: SNHLY and FYNNEI. There are 12 residues in the CDR3. Trimming at V came to 6 bases and at J to 8 bases, leaving 4 bases not matched to a gene. CDR3 protein: CASRTDRDEQFF. CDR3 bases: TGTGCCAGCAGAACCGACAGGGATGAGCAGTTCTTC.